This T cell receptor (beta chain) was found in a study of spatial heterogeneity in lung cancer. Looking at the study overall: Detection consistently captured more beta-chain sequences than alpha-chain sequences.

Time point reported: sample taken at primary tumor resection. The donors comprised about 69 untreated early-stage non-small cell lung cancer patients. Sequencing covered unsorted whole RNA taken from tumor, nontumor lung or frozen PBMC. At least ten counts were recorded for this clonotype. In germline, CDR1 is KGHDR, CDR2 SFDVKD. V dropped 9 bases and J dropped 4 bases, with 9 bases sitting between them. CDR3 length: 12 residues. Unique molecular identifiers, one per molecule, were present on every TCR cDNA molecule. TCRdb recomputed calls from the 5' RACE reads with MiXCR, one row per CDR3 protein. The sample lists roughly 38,000 distinct CDR3 sequences, around 3.1% seen once, with 36% in the top ten.

This rearrangement joins TRBV24-1 to TRBJ2-1; D could derive from TRBD1 or TRBD2 (6 bases each). This TCR derives from a male donor with early-stage non-small cell lung cancer. Sequencing was performed on normal lung tissue next to the tumor, taken at surgery. CDR3 loop: CATQGGYNEQFF. CDR3 DNA: TGTGCCACCCAAGGGGGGTACAATGAGCAGTTCTTC.